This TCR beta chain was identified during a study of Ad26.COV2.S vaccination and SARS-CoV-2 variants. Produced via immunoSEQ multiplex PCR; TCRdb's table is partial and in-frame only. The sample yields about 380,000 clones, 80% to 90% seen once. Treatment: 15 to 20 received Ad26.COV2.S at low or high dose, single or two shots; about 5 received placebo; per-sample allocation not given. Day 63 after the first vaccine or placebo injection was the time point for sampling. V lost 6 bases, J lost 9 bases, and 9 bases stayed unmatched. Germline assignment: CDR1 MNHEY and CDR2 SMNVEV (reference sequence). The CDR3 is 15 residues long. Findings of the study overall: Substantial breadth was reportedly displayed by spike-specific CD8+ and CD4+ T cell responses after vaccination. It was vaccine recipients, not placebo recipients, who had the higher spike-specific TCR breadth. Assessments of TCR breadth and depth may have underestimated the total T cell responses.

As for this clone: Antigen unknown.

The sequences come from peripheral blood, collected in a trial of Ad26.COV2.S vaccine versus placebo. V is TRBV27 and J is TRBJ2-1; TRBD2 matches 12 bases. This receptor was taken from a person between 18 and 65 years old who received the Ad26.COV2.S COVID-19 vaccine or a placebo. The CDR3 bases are TGTGCCAGCAGCCGCGGACTAGCGGGAATAGGTGAGCAGTTCTTC. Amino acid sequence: CASSRGLAGIGEQFF.